Listed here is a single TCR beta chain. Processing of graft tissue released intraepithelial and lamina propria lymphocytes. This sample is drawn from a study of graft-versus-host responses after intestinal transplantation. Looking at the study overall: Every transplant recipient was induced with anti-thymocyte globulin, then maintained on tacrolimus and steroids for 2 to 3 years.

CDR3 size: 14 residues. Trimming took 5 bases from V and 1 from J; bases not matched to a gene: 4. Looked up from germline, CDR1 is SGHVS and CDR2 is FQNEAQ. Repertoires were generated with immunoSEQ multiplex PCR, while TCRdb's copy carries only in-frame clones and drops some. Of 29,000 or so clones listed, 65% to 80% are singletons. The TCR originated in a human patient who received an intestinal transplant, so some T cells may come from the graft donor. V usage is TRBV7-8 and J usage is TRBJ2-5, with 7 bases fitting TRBD1. The material was ileum tissue, obtained 98 days after intestinal transplantation. CDR3: CASSTGQPQETQYF. As DNA, the CDR3 is TGTGCCAGCAGCACGGGACAGCCCCAAGAGACCCAGTACTTC. Using reference TRBV7-8 and TRBJ2-5 for the parts outside the CDR3, the full variable domain is GAGVSQSPRYKVAKRGQDVALRCDPISGHVSLFWYQQALGQGPEFLTYFQNEAQLDKSGLPSDRFFAERPEGSVSTLKIQRTQQEDSAVYLCASSTGQPQETQYFGPGTRLLVL.